These T cell receptor beta chains were read from a single sample in a study of blood T cells in healthy people across ages. One entry per CDR3 protein results from TCRdb running MiXCR on the 5' RACE reads. The sample lists some 1,500,000 distinct CDR3 sequences; 40% to 45% were seen once. The sample was blood. The origin of the receptors is a woman under 30 in good health. The CDR3 runs from the conserved cysteine through the conserved F or W. A D gene is named only where the DNA matches it firmly. Clone size is shown for a subset of rows, as once, few, many or a class of expanded clone.

v_call: TRBV27; d_call: .; clone_size: .; j_call: TRBJ2-7; cdr3_nt: TGTGCCAGCAGTTTCGGAGGCGTCGGCTTAACTTACGAGCAGTACTTC; cdr3_aa: CASSFGGVGLTYEQYF
v_call: TRBV6-5; d_call: TRBD1; clone_size: .; j_call: TRBJ1-2; cdr3_nt: TGTGCCAGCAGTTACTCGGCAGGGGGGGGCTATGGCTACACCTTC; cdr3_aa: CASSYSAGGGYGYTF
v_call: TRBV7-2; d_call: .; clone_size: .; j_call: TRBJ2-1; cdr3_nt: TGTGCCAGCAGCTTAGATGGGGTTACCTACAATGAGCAGTTCTTC; cdr3_aa: CASSLDGVTYNEQFF
v_call: TRBV12-3/TRBV12-4; d_call: .; clone_size: few; j_call: TRBJ2-1; cdr3_nt: TGTGCCAGCAGTTCTCGGACCCCGAGCGACAATGAGCAGTTCTTC; cdr3_aa: CASSSRTPSDNEQFF
v_call: TRBV20-1; d_call: TRBD1; clone_size: .; j_call: TRBJ2-2; cdr3_nt: TGCAGTGCTAGAGATGGCCAGGGGGCCGGCGGGGAGCTGTTTTTT; cdr3_aa: CSARDGQGAGGELFF
v_call: TRBV25-1; d_call: .; clone_size: .; j_call: TRBJ2-1; cdr3_nt: TGTGCCAGCAGTGGGGAGGCAGGGAAATATTATAAGAATGAGCAGTTCTTC; cdr3_aa: CASSGEAGKYYKNEQFF
v_call: TRBV4-1; d_call: TRBD1; clone_size: few; j_call: TRBJ2-3; cdr3_nt: TGCGCCAGCAGCCAAGTAGGGACAGGGGCCCCGAATACGCAGTATTTT; cdr3_aa: CASSQVGTGAPNTQYF
v_call: TRBV4-3; d_call: .; clone_size: many; j_call: TRBJ2-1; cdr3_nt: TGCGCCAGCAGCCAAGAGACGGGGGGCGGCTACAATGAGCAGTTCTTC; cdr3_aa: CASSQETGGGYNEQFF
v_call: TRBV7-9; d_call: TRBD1; clone_size: .; j_call: TRBJ1-2; cdr3_nt: TGTGCCAGCAGCTTAGCGATCGGGGGACAGGGCAAGAACTATGGCTACACCTTC; cdr3_aa: CASSLAIGGQGKNYGYTF
v_call: TRBV28; d_call: .; clone_size: .; j_call: TRBJ1-1; cdr3_nt: TGTGCCAGCAAGTCTGGGGGGGTTGGGACTGAAGCTTTCTTT; cdr3_aa: CASKSGGVGTEAFF
v_call: TRBV12-3/TRBV12-4; d_call: TRBD1; clone_size: .; j_call: TRBJ2-2; cdr3_nt: TGTGCCAGCAGTCCTGGGACAGGGGTCACCGGGGAGCTGTTTTTT; cdr3_aa: CASSPGTGVTGELFF
v_call: TRBV14; d_call: .; clone_size: .; j_call: TRBJ2-7; cdr3_nt: TGTGCCAGCAGCCAAGCTCTTTCCTACGAGCAGTACTTC; cdr3_aa: CASSQALSYEQYF
v_call: TRBV10-3; d_call: TRBD1; clone_size: few; j_call: TRBJ1-1; cdr3_nt: TGTGCCATCATGGACAGGGCGGGTACTGAAGCTTTCTTT; cdr3_aa: CAIMDRAGTEAFF
v_call: TRBV12-3/TRBV12-4; d_call: .; clone_size: few; j_call: TRBJ2-1; cdr3_nt: TGTGCCAGCAGTTTTATGCGGGCCTCCTACAATGAGCAGTTCTTC; cdr3_aa: CASSFMRASYNEQFF
v_call: TRBV5-1; d_call: TRBD1; clone_size: .; j_call: TRBJ2-7; cdr3_nt: TGCGCCAGCAGGGGGCCGGGACAGGGAATATCCTACGAGCAGTACTTC; cdr3_aa: CASRGPGQGISYEQYF
v_call: TRBV7-2; d_call: .; clone_size: .; j_call: TRBJ2-5; cdr3_nt: TGTGCCAGCAGCTTGACAAGCCGGACAGAGCAGTACTTC; cdr3_aa: CASSLTSRTEQYF
v_call: TRBV5-1; d_call: TRBD1; clone_size: .; j_call: TRBJ2-7; cdr3_nt: TGCGCCAGCAGCTTTTCGCCGACAGGGTTAAGGGATGAGCAGTACTTC; cdr3_aa: CASSFSPTGLRDEQYF